The present T cell receptor beta chain was sequenced within a study of regulatory T cells in long-lasting Graves disease. The time point is: newly diagnosed GD, antithyroid drugs for less than 3 months. With RNA extracted from PBMCs as input, the TCR library was made. This clonotype has ten or more counts. This CDR3 is 14 amino acids long. Trimming cost V 5 bases and J 2 bases, with 14 bases left between them. CDR1 and CDR2 (germline): SGHRS, YFSETQ. TCR beta libraries were built with iRepertoire HTBI primers and Arm-PCR of CDR3 regions. TCRdb independently ran MiXCR on the multiplex PCR reads; one entry per CDR3 protein. The table has approximately 350,000 distinct CDR3 sequences, roughly 16% seen once. These data were likewise used in another study, on T cells in Graves' hyperthyroidism and ophthalmopathy.

Sequencing was performed on peripheral blood mononuclear cells (PBMCs), taken at new diagnosis, from a patient treated with antithyroid drugs. This chain uses TRBV5-1 with TRBJ2-7, with a tentative D call TRBD1 (5 bases). The clonotype was recovered from a woman between 18 and 29 years old with Graves disease. CDR3 sequence: CASRFGVGAYEQYF. Here the CDR3 DNA reads TGCGCCAGCAGATTTGGGGTAGGGGCCTACGAGCAGTACTTC.